The next 12 T cell receptor beta chains were all read from a single sample in a study of blood T cells in healthy people across ages. The authors ran a second PCR of about 6 to 11 cycles using a sample-barcoded 5' primer and a J-beta primer mix. TCRdb re-called the 5' RACE reads with MiXCR, one entry per CDR3 protein. The profile shows fewer than 900,000 distinct CDR3 sequences, roughly 41% of them singletons. Sequences were obtained from blood. The source of these receptors is a woman aged 60-75 years in good health.

This clonotype was detected only once. This chain uses TRBV4-2 with TRBJ1-2; the D gene is possibly TRBD1 (5 bases). Per the germline V gene, CDR1 is LGHNA and CDR2 is YNFKEQ. The V end was cut by 0 bases, the J end by 5 bases, with 25 bases between. The length of the CDR3 is 19 residues. This CDR3 reads CASSQDLYQDTTQDYGYTF. The CDR3, as DNA: TGTGCCAGCAGCCAAGATTTATACCAGGACACCACTCAGGATTATGGCTACACCTTC.

The table lists this clonotype with a few counts. This chain joins TRBV5-1 and TRBJ2-1, with D possibly being TRBD2 (5 bases). CDR1 is SGHRS, CDR2 YFSETQ, per germline. There are 16 residues in the CDR3. Trimming removed 0 bases at V and 8 bases at J, with 18 bases between. In DNA, the CDR3 is TGCGCCAGCAGCTTGGGATTTTCGGTCCGGGATGATGAGCAGTTCTTC. It specifies CASSLGFSVRDDEQFF.

On this clonotype: A read error is possible here, since a much larger clone lies one base away. The rearrangement uses TRBV16 and TRBJ1-5; D gene uncertain. The V and J ends lost 2 bases and 2 bases respectively, with 10 bases between them. Germline V gene data show CDR1 as KGHSY and CDR2 as FQNENV. The CDR3 is 15 amino acids. The CDR3, as DNA: TGTGCCAGCAGCCAAGCGTACAGCCGCAATCAGCCCCAGCATTTT. As protein: CASSQAYSRNQPQHF.

The V call is TRBV11-2, the J call TRBJ2-3; 7 nucleotides agree with TRBD2. The germline gives CDR1 SGHAT, CDR2 FQNNGV. CDR3 length: 14 residues. With V trimmed by 6 bases and J by 9 bases, 12 bases remained unmatched. This chain's CDR3 is CASSQDGGGVTQYF. CDR3 DNA sequence: TGTGCCAGCAGTCAAGACGGGGGAGGGGTGACGCAGTATTTT.

V gene TRBV12-3 or TRBV12-4 combines with J gene TRBJ2-3; TRBD2 aligns across 12 bases. The CDR3 runs 16 residues. Trimming took 5 bases from V and 3 from J; bases not matched to a gene: 6. CDR3: CASSPLAGGVTDTQYF. In DNA form, the CDR3 reads TGTGCCAGCAGTCCGCTAGCGGGAGGGGTGACAGATACGCAGTATTTT.

This clonotype was found a few times. This chain connects TRBV7-3 to TRBJ1-2; TRBD1 agrees at 9 bases. The germline CDR1 and CDR2 sequences are SGHTA and FQGTGA. V lost 4 bases to trimming and J lost 8 bases; unmatched junction nucleotides: 8. This CDR3 comprises 14 residues. Here the CDR3 DNA reads TGTGCCAGCAGCTCTGCGGACAGGGGTAGCGGCTACACCTTC. Its translation is CASSSADRGSGYTF.

This clonotype was seen only a few times. The V and J genes are TRBV18 and TRBJ2-7, with D perhaps TRBD1 or TRBD2 (5 bases each). Germline-derived CDR1 and CDR2 are KGHSH and LQKENI. This CDR3 region has 14 residues. V lost 8 bases, J lost 0 bases, and 14 bases lay in between. The CDR3 DNA reads as TGTGCCAGCAAGGGACGGCAGAACTCCTACGAGCAGTACTTC. This encodes CASKGRQNSYEQYF.

Ten or more counts support this clonotype. V gene TRBV2 combines with J gene TRBJ2-5, with D uncertain. CDR1 and CDR2 from the germline V gene are SNHLY and FYNNEI. Trimming pared 3 bases from V and 5 bases from J, leaving 4 bases between. This CDR3 has 11 residues. CDR3: CASSDWETQYF. In nucleotides, the CDR3 is TGTGCCAGCAGTGACTGGGAGACCCAGTACTTC. Looking up the rest from reference TRBV2 and TRBJ2-5 gives the full variable domain: EPEVTQTPSHQVTQMGQEVILRCVPISNHLYFYWYRQILGQKVEFLVSFYNNEISEKSEIFDDQFSVERPDGSNFTLKIRSTKLEDSAMYFCASSDWETQYFGPGTRLLVL.

This clonotype occurred a few times. V and J are TRBV12-3 or TRBV12-4 and TRBJ2-1; 9 nucleotides agree with TRBD1. V lost 5 bases and J lost 2; bases outside the gene matches: 4. The CDR3 contains 15 residues. As DNA, the CDR3 is TGTGCCAGCAGTGTGAGGACAGGGGCCTACAATGAGCAGTTCTTC. It specifies CASSVRTGAYNEQFF.

This clonotype was counted only a few times. This sequence joins TRBV28 and TRBJ2-5, with D possibly matching TRBD2 (7 bases). This CDR3 is built from 15 residues. Germline CDR1 is MDHEN and CDR2 is SYDVKM. V was cut by 2 bases and J by 2 bases, with 12 bases left in between. CDR3 protein: CASSLGRGGQETQYF. As DNA, the CDR3 is TGTGCCAGCAGTTTAGGCAGGGGAGGGCAAGAGACCCAGTACTTC.

This clonotype was observed a few times. The chain joins TRBV21-1 to TRBJ1-4; the D call of TRBD1 is as the table states it, not checked on the DNA. TRBV21-1 is flagged as a pseudogene. The CDR3 is 13 residues long. The DNA of the CDR3 is TGTGCCAGACGTTCGAGGGGGTGTGAAAAACTGTTTTTT. It specifies CARRSRGCEKLFF.

The sample holds a few counts of this clonotype. The chain is built from TRBV7-8 and TRBJ2-7, with 10 nucleotides matching TRBD1. Germline assignment: CDR1 SGHVS and CDR2 FQNEAQ. Losses at the gene ends were 3 bases for V and 0 bases for J; bases not matched to a gene: 8. CDR3 length: 17 amino acids. CDR3 sequence (DNA): TGTGCCAGCAGCTTGGGGACAGGGGACGCCCTCTCCTACGAGCAGTACTTC. It translates to CASSLGTGDALSYEQYF.